This T cell receptor beta chain was sequenced in a study of blood T cell repertoires in COVID-19. Study information: Samples representing acute and convalescent COVID-19 were sourced from the United States, Italy and Spain. Sample material is recorded as cDNA or gDNA derived from T cells, B-cell-depleted T cells, or PBMCs.

Germline V lookup: CDR1 SEHNR, CDR2 FQNEAQ (reference sequence). With V trimmed by 1 base and J by 5 bases, 6 bases remained unmatched. The CDR3 covers 16 residues. Original data processing: Estimation of nucleated cell counts relied on the amplification of reference gene primers. Using immunoSEQ multiplex PCR, the repertoire was profiled, and TCRdb retains in-frame clones only, with some absent. V, J and clone size derive from that table, while D and trimming were established from the DNA sequence. The sample carries some 150,000 clones, about 86% recorded once. The J gene is TRBJ1-4, the V gene TRBV7-9, with 8 bases that match TRBD1. Source material: peripheral blood. This TCR came from a woman in her fifties or sixties with active or convalescent COVID-19. The CDR3 DNA is TGTGCCAGCAGCTTAGGGGACAGGCGGGGAAATGAAAAACTGTTTTTT. It codes for CASSLGDRRGNEKLFF.